One and the same sample provided the 19 T cell receptor beta chains below, sequenced in a study of blood T cell repertoires in COVID-19. Method: immunoSEQ multiplex PCR; TCRdb's copy keeps in-frame clones and lacks some. The table has around 86,000 clones, approximately 84% seen once. What was sequenced was peripheral blood. Every receptor here comes from a human donor in a cohort sampled during active COVID-19.

The chain combines TRBV7-9 with TRBJ2-3; D is unresolved. Trimming took 0 bases from V and 5 from J, leaving 9 bases between them. This CDR3 has 14 residues. The germline V gene encodes CDR1 SEHNR and CDR2 FQNEAQ (reference sequence). For the CDR3, the DNA is TGTGCCAGCAGCTTAGCCCAGAATCAAGATACGCAGTATTTT. This sequence encodes CASSLAQNQDTQYF. Drawing the rest from reference TRBV7-9 and TRBJ2-3, the complete variable domain is DTGVSQNPRHKITKRGQNVTFRCDPISEHNRLYWYRQTLGQGPEFLTYFQNEAQLEKSRLLSDRFSAERPKGSFSTLEIQRTEQGDSAMYLCASSLAQNQDTQYFGPGTRLTVL.

This chain uses TRBV9 with TRBJ2-7, with TRBD1 matching 10 bases. The CDR3 consists of 15 residues. Germline assignment: CDR1 SGDLS and CDR2 YYNGEE. V shed 4 bases, J shed 3 bases, and the junction held 7 bases outside the gene matches. In DNA, the CDR3 is TGTGCCAGCAGCTCGGGACAGGGGAGGGGCTACGAGCAGTACTTC. It is translated as CASSSGQGRGYEQYF.

This clone was seen a few times. This chain uses TRBV7-9 with TRBJ1-5; D remains ambiguous. The V end was cut by 2 bases, the J end by 6 bases, with 8 bases between. CDR1 and CDR2 (germline): SEHNR, FQNEAQ (reference sequence). CDR3 size: 13 residues. CDR3 DNA sequence: TGTGCCAGCAGCTTAACGTTGGCTCAGCCCCAGCATTTT. This encodes CASSLTLAQPQHF.

V is TRBV7-3 and J is TRBJ2-2; D possibly corresponds to TRBD1 (5 bases). This CDR3 is built from 16 residues. V was pared by 3 bases and J by 4 bases, with 15 bases between. Germline V CDR1 and CDR2: SGHTA, FQGTGA. In nucleotides, the CDR3 is TGTGCCAGCAGCTTTCAGAGACAGATGACCACCGGGGAGCTGTTTTTT. Its protein product is CASSFQRQMTTGELFF. Full variable domain (remainder filled in from reference TRBV7-3 and TRBJ2-2): GAGVSQTPSNKVTEKGKYVELRCDPISGHTALYWYRQSLGQGPEFLIYFQGTGAADDSGLPNDRFFAVRPEGSVSTLKIQRTERGDSAVYLCASSFQRQMTTGELFFGEGSRLTVL.

This sequence joins TRBV10-3 and TRBJ1-5; tentatively, D is TRBD1 (5 bases). This CDR3 contains 17 residues. The V end was cut by 10 bases, the J end by 0 bases, with 22 bases between. Germline CDR1 is ENHRY and CDR2 is SYGVKD. The CDR3 DNA follows: TGTGCCACGGGCCCGGACACTAAGCCGAGTAGCAATCAGCCCCAGCATTTT. Its protein product is CATGPDTKPSSNQPQHF.

This clone appeared a few times. The V gene is TRBV27, the J gene TRBJ1-2; 9 nucleotides align to TRBD1. The V segment lost 5 bases and the J segment 7 bases; nucleotides outside the gene matches: 8. The CDR3 totals 14 residues. Germline values: CDR1 MNHEY, CDR2 SMNVEV (reference sequence). The CDR3 bases are TGTGCCAGCAGTCCGGGGGACAGGGCGGCTGGCTACACCTTC. Encoded protein: CASSPGDRAAGYTF.

The V call is TRBV19, the J call TRBJ1-1; D may be TRBD1 (6 bases). The CDR3 covers 13 residues. CDR1 LNHDA and CDR2 SQIVND come from the germline V gene (reference sequence). The V gene lost 6 bases and the J gene lost 11 bases, with 19 bases spanning the gap. CDR3 nucleotides: TGTGCCAGTAGATTCGAGGCGAACAGGGAGGCTTTCTTT. It specifies CASRFEANREAFF.

The chain combines TRBV19 with TRBJ2-1, with a possible D match to TRBD1 (5 bases). Between the trimmed V and J ends, which lost 5 bases and 0 bases, there was a span of 14 bases. CDR1 is LNHDA, CDR2 SQIVND, per germline (reference sequence). This CDR3 has 16 residues. The CDR3 region is CASSAGWLGSYNEQFF. In DNA form, the CDR3 reads TGTGCCAGTAGTGCAGGGTGGCTCGGCTCCTACAATGAGCAGTTCTTC.

The rearrangement joins TRBV11-2 to TRBJ2-1; a weak D match, TRBD1 (7 bases). From germline, CDR1 is SGHAT and CDR2 FQNNGV. The V end lost 6 bases, the J end lost 10 bases, and 22 bases lay between the germline ends. CDR3 length equals 15 residues. CDR3: CASRVSRGRTWEQFF. The CDR3 bases are TGTGCCAGCAGAGTCTCCAGGGGGAGGACCTGGGAGCAGTTCTTC.

V and J are TRBV30 and TRBJ1-4; 7 bases match TRBD1. J lost 12 bases, V lost 2 bases, and 12 bases had no gene match. The length of the CDR3 is 14 residues. Germline CDR1 reads GTSNPN; CDR2 reads SVGIG (reference sequence). CDR3 sequence (DNA): TGTGCCTGGAGTCAGGACAGGCGGGGGGGGGAACTGTTTTTT. Protein sequence: CAWSQDRRGGELFF. Based on the CDR3 plus reference TRBV30 and TRBJ1-4, the full variable domain is SQTIHQWPATLVQPVGSPLSLECTVEGTSNPNLYWYRQAAGRGLQLLFYSVGIGQISSEVPQNLSASRPQDRQFILSSKKLLLSDSGFYLCAWSQDRRGGELFFGSGTQLSVL.

This clone came up a few times. This chain links TRBV5-4 with TRBJ1-4, with TRBD1 as a possible D gene (5 bases). The germline gives CDR1 SGHNT, CDR2 YYREEE (reference sequence). The CDR3 contains 14 residues. Deletions cut 2 bases from V and 7 bases from J, with 12 bases between. Written as DNA, the CDR3 is TGTGCCAGCAGCTTTCAGGGAGGAGGTGAAAAACTGTTTTTT. This encodes CASSFQGGGEKLFF.

This clone appeared a few times. The chain recombines TRBV5-1 with TRBJ2-7, with a tentative D call TRBD1 (7 bases). V lost 5 bases to trimming and J lost 2 bases, with 20 bases between them. The CDR3 consists of 16 residues. From germline, CDR1 is SGHRS and CDR2 YFSETQ. CDR3: CASRSEGTASPYEQYF. In nucleotides, the CDR3 is TGCGCCAGCAGATCGGAGGGGACAGCAAGCCCCTACGAGCAGTACTTC. The full variable domain, in which reference TRBV5-1 and TRBJ2-7 provide the parts outside the CDR3, is KAGVTQTPRYLIKTRGQQVTLSCSPISGHRSVSWYQQTPGQGLQFLFEYFSETQRNKGNFPGRFSGRQFSNSRSEMNVSTLELGDSALYLCASRSEGTASPYEQYFGPGTRLTVT.

The rearrangement uses TRBV11-2 and TRBJ1-1; no clear D gene. V shed 5 bases and J shed 0 bases, with 7 bases lying between them. This CDR3 region has 13 residues. Germline V gene lookup returns CDR1 SGHAT and CDR2 FQNNGV. CDR3 region: CASSLRMNTEAFF. CDR3 in DNA: TGTGCCAGCAGCCTTAGAATGAACACTGAAGCTTTCTTT.

This clone was observed once. V usage is TRBV6-6 and J usage is TRBJ1-6; D unresolved. The V and J ends lost 5 bases and 0 bases respectively, with 14 bases between them. The CDR3 totals 17 residues. Germline V gene data show CDR1 as MNHNY and CDR2 as SVGAGI (reference sequence). For the CDR3, the DNA is TGTGCCAGCAGTCGCACCTTAGAGAGCTCCTATAATTCACCCCTCCACTTT. Its protein is CASSRTLESSYNSPLHF.

The V gene is TRBV29-1, the J gene TRBJ1-1; 10 positions agree with TRBD1. Germline CDR1 is SQVTM and CDR2 is ANQGSEA. The CDR3 has 12 amino acids. CDR3 coding DNA: TGCGGCGGGGGACAGGGGTTCACTGAAGCTTTCTTT. Its translation: CGGGQGFTEAFF.

On this clone: At one of its ends the junction is not consistent with the germline gene, which may arise from a read error. The chain carries TRBV7-7 and TRBJ2-1; D ambiguous. CDR1 is SSHAT, CDR2 FNYEAQ, per germline (reference sequence). The CDR3 extends over 18 amino acids. CDR3: CASSLAPLAESSYNEQFF. The CDR3 DNA follows: TGTGCTAGCAGCTTAGCTCCTCTGGCGGAGAGCTCCTACAATGAGCAGTTCTTC.

V is TRBV19 and J is TRBJ2-7; possibly TRBD1 for D (5 bases). CDR1 is LNHDA and CDR2 is SQIVND in the germline V gene (reference sequence). Deletions cut 0 bases from V and 3 bases from J, with 9 bases between. The CDR3 runs 14 residues. The CDR3 DNA reads TGTGCCAGTAGTATAGAACAGGACGGCTACGAGCAGTACTTC. This translates into CASSIEQDGYEQYF.

This clone was seen a few times. As DNA, the CDR3 is TGTGCCAGCAGCGTCGCGGGAACCTCCTACGAGCAGTACTTC. Translating gives CASSVAGTSYEQYF. The V gene is TRBV9, the J gene TRBJ2-7, with D possibly being TRBD2 (6 bases). CDR1 SGDLS and CDR2 YYNGEE come from the germline V gene. Trimming cost V 2 bases and J 0 bases, with 9 bases left between them. This CDR3 region has 14 residues.

This chain joins TRBV29-1 and TRBJ1-1; unclear D gene. CDR1 and CDR2 from the germline V gene are SQVTM and ANQGSEA. The germline V and J ends were trimmed by 1 base and 1 base, with 13 bases remaining between them. The CDR3 loop spans 15 amino acids. The CDR3 coding sequence is TGCAGCGTTGAAGGTCTCTCCGGAGCGAACACTGAAGCTTTCTTT. Protein sequence: CSVEGLSGANTEAFF. Full variable domain (missing parts from reference TRBV29-1 and TRBJ1-1): SAVISQKPSRDICQRGTSLTIQCQVDSQVTMMFWYRQQPGQSLTLIATANQGSEATYESGFVIDKFPISRPNLTFSTLTVSNMSPEDSSIYLCSVEGLSGANTEAFFGQGTRLTVV.